This T cell receptor beta chain was identified during a study of T cells in Graves' hyperthyroidism and ophthalmopathy (dated by TCRdb to between 2018 and 2021). In terms of the full investigation: Peripheral blood samples were taken at the time of initial diagnosis, prior to any treatment. TCR V-J signatures able to tell the groups apart were searched for in a discovery cohort of 90 to 100 patients, of whom around 43 had Graves' ophthalmopathy and roughly 59 had stable Graves' hyperthyroidism. Prospective prediction of ophthalmopathy was tested in an independent validation cohort consisting of 18 hyperthyroidism patients and approximately 16 patients who later progressed to ophthalmopathy. The 100 discovery patients were randomly split 7:3 into training and test sets. Thyroid tissue and blood T-cell repertoires from six Graves' hyperthyroidism patients were also compared in the study. After blood sampling, hyperthyroidism patients were treated with methimazole at a starting dose of 30 mg daily, and ophthalmopathy patients were treated with high-dose intravenous methylprednisolone. The paper reports TCR Vbeta CDR3 sequencing of fewer than 150 peripheral blood samples: approximately 41 ophthalmopathy, 70 to 85 hyperthyroidism and around 17 progressor patients.

Amplification of TCR beta CDR3 regions was carried out from RNA transcripts. For the first round of RT-PCR on the TCR CDR3, the HTBI primer set was used together with the Qiagen OneStep RT-PCR kit. Libraries were constructed in a second round of multiplex PCR, after which size selection and purification were performed. Libraries were sequenced paired-end with 100 bp reads on an Illumina HiSeq2000. As for the original processing: SOAPnuke was used to process the raw data, removing reads that contained adapters or uncalled bases, had a mean Phred below 15, or lacked an exact match to the constant primer or identifier. COPE v1.2.5 was used to merge high-quality paired reads, and clonotypes were defined as unique nucleotide sequences. MiTCR v1.1 was used to align the clonotypes against IMGT TRBV, TRBD and TRBJ reference segments. Only V-J combinations with frequency above 0.0001, covering about 99% of repertoires, were analysed. A TCS score was defined as the ratio between F50 (clonal expansion) and ExV (chaos), using BLOSUM62-based TCRdist between CDR3 peptides within each V-J. Welch's t-statistics and random forest reduced approximately 520 V-J features to 10 to 15, which were used in a naive Bayes classifier (R e1071). Using fastp at Q25 and MiXCR, TCRdb reprocessed the public reads and kept productive beta chains. Rows with a matching CDR3 protein are joined into one entry that keeps the most common DNA and genes. The V and J calls here are based on TCRdb, not the publication. The sample table lists nearly 250,000 distinct CDR3 sequences, about 15% of them with a count of one. The ten largest clones capture around 30% of the sample.

Moderately to severely active disease, a Clinical Activity Score of at least 3, a NOSPECS grade of at least 4, and a duration under 3 months were present in ophthalmopathy patients. Exclusion was applied to patients with uncontrolled infections, other autoimmune diseases, pregnancy or lactation. Clinical symptoms, serum thyroxine and TRAb, thyroid ultrasound, and orbital computed tomography formed the basis for the diagnoses. PBMCs were isolated from 10 ml of fresh peripheral blood by Ficoll-Paque density gradient centrifugation. Total RNA was extracted using Trizol reagent, and RNA quality was assessed on an Agilent 2100 Bioanalyzer. This clonotype has a count of ten or more. The antigen it recognizes is unknown. The record has no base qualities; no much larger clone is one base away. Overall results and qualifications from the work: A model built on a 13 V-J signature distinguished ophthalmopathy from stable hyperthyroidism, reaching about 88% sensitivity and around 81% specificity in cross-validation and 80%/75% in testing. In validation, progression to ophthalmopathy was predicted by the model with more than 65% sensitivity and roughly 76% specificity, a median of about 6 months before onset. Most expanded thyroid clonotypes (frequency above 0.001) were also detected in blood, suggesting blood repertoires may reflect thyroid immune responses. Sample size was not statistically predetermined, and blinding of investigators to group allocation was not performed.

For CDR1 and CDR2, the germline V gene lists MDHEN and SYDVKM. Spanning cysteine to phenylalanine, the CDR3 consists of 14 amino acids. The retained sequence is limited to the CDR3, 42 bases, with the frame set at the first base. The junction carries 9 bases between V and J, which are trimmed by 3 bases and 1 base respectively. The rearrangement combines TRBV28 with TRBJ2-5; the D gene is perhaps TRBD1, from 5 matching bases. The TCR originated in a woman younger than 30 with Graves' ophthalmopathy. The sequenced material came from blood. The sequenced DNA: TGTGCCAGCAGTTTCCCAGGGCTCCAAGAGACCCAGTACTTC. Its protein product is CASSFPGLQETQYF.